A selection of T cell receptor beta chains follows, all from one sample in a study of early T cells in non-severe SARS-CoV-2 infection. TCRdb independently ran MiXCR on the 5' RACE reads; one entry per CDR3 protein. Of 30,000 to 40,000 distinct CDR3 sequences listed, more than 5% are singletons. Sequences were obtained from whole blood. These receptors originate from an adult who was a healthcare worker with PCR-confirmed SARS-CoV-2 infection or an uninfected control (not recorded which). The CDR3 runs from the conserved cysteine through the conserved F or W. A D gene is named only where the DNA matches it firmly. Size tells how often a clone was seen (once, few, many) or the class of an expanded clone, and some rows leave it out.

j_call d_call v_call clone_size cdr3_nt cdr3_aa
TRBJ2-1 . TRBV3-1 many TGTGCCAGCAGCCAAGATCGGGACTTAGCTAACAATGAGCAGTTCTTC CASSQDRDLANNEQFF
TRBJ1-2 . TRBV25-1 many TGTGCCAGCAGTGAATCTCTGGGACTTAACTATGGCTACACCTTC CASSESLGLNYGYTF
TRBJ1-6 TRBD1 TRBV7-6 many TGTGCCAGCAGCTTAGCTGGGACAGAAAATTCACCCCTCCACTTT CASSLAGTENSPLHF
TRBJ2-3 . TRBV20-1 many TGCAGTGCCCCGTGGACAGTCACAGATACGCAGTATTTT CSAPWTVTDTQYF
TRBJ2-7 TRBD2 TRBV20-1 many TGCAGTGCTGGGACTAGCGGGGGGGCCTTACCCTACGAGCAGTACTTC CSAGTSGGALPYEQYF
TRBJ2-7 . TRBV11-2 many TGTGCCAGCAGCTTAGATTGGGCCCATAGAAACTACGAGCAGTACTTC CASSLDWAHRNYEQYF
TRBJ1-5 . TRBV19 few TGTGCCAGTAGTATTCATATAGGGAGCGGGCTCAATCAGCCCCAGCATTTT CASSIHIGSGLNQPQHF
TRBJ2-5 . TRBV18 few TGTGCCAGCTCACCACAGGAAGAGACCCAGTACTTC CASSPQEETQYF
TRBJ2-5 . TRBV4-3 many TGCGCCAGCAGCTTAAGTACGGGGAGCCAAGAGACCCAGTACTTC CASSLSTGSQETQYF
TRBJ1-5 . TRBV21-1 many TGTGCCAGCAGCATTTGGGACAGGTTCGGGCAGCCCCAGCATTTT CASSIWDRFGQPQHF
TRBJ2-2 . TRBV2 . TGTGCCAGCAGAAGGGGAGCTCCGCTGTTTTTT CASRRGAPLFF
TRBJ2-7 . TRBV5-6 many TGTGCCAGCAGCTCGCTGGACGGTTACGAGCAGTACTTC CASSSLDGYEQYF
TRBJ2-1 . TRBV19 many TGTGCCAGTAGTATGGAGTTAGCTCCGGTTGAGCAGTTCTTC CASSMELAPVEQFF
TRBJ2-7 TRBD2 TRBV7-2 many TGTGCCAGCAGCTTAATGGGACTAGCGACCTACGAGCAGTACTTC CASSLMGLATYEQYF
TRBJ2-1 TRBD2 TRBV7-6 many TGTGCCAGCAGCTTAGAAGCGGGGGGCCTTAGTTATGAGCAGTTCTTC CASSLEAGGLSYEQFF
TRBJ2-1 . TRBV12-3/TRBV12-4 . TGTGCCATCCAGCTTGCCTCCTACAATGAGCAGTTCTTC CAIQLASYNEQFF
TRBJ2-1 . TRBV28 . TGTGCCAGCACTCCACATGAGGTTACGAACAATGAGCAGTTCTTC CASTPHEVTNNEQFF
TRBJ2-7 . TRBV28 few TGTGCCAGCAGGCACGTCAACTCCTACGAGCAGTACTTC CASRHVNSYEQYF
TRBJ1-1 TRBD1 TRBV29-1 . TGCAGCGTTGGGGCACAGGGGCAGGGCACTGAAGCTTTCTTT CSVGAQGQGTEAFF
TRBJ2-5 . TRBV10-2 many TGCGCCAGCAGCGGGGGACAAGAGACCCAGTACTTC CASSGGQETQYF
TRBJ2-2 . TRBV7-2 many TGTGCCAGCAGCTTAGTGATTGGATACAGTAACACCGGGGAGCTGTTTTTT CASSLVIGYSNTGELFF
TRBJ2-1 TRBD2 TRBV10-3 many TGTGCCATCAGTGAGCTCCAGCGGGGGCCCAATGAGCAGTTCTTC CAISELQRGPNEQFF
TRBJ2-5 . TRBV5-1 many TGCGCCAGCAGCTTGGGTCGGGGAGAGACCCAGTACTTC CASSLGRGETQYF
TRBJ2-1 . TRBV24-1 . TGTGCCACCAGTGATTACAGGGCCAATGAGCAGTTCTTC CATSDYRANEQFF
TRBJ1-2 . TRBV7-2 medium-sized TGTGCCAGCAGCTTAGCCCGGGGTTGGCAGGGGCGAAACTATGGCTACACCTTC CASSLARGWQGRNYGYTF
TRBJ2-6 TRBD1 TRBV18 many TGTGCCAGCTCACCAGGGAACAGGGGGACTGGGGCCAACGTCCTGACTTTC CASSPGNRGTGANVLTF
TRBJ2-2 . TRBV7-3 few TGTGCCAGCGCCGCTCTTAAAGAGGGGGAGCTGTTTTTT CASAALKEGELFF
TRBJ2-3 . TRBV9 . TGTGCCAGCAGCGAAAAAGATACGCAGTATTTT CASSEKDTQYF
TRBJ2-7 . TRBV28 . TGTGCCAGCAGTTTAGTTCCAGGGACTTACGAGCAGTACTTC CASSLVPGTYEQYF
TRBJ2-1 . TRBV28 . TGTGCCAGCAGACCCCGCCCGGGGAAGGTAATCCATGAGCAGTTCTTC CASRPRPGKVIHEQFF
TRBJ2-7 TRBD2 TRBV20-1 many TGCAGTGCATATACTAGCGGGGGCCCCTACGAGCAGTACTTC CSAYTSGGPYEQYF
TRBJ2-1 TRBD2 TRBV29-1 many TGCAGCGTTGAGGAGCGGGGGTACAATGAGCAGTTCTTC CSVEERGYNEQFF
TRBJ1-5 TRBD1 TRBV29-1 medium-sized TGCAGCGTGAGGACAGGGCTCAATCAGCCCCAGCATTTT CSVRTGLNQPQHF
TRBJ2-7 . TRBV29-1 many TGCAGCGTGGTGAGGGACTCCTACGAGCAGTACTTC CSVVRDSYEQYF
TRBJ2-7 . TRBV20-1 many TGCAGTGCTAGAGATTTAGTCGGGGAGTCCTACGAGCAGTACTTC CSARDLVGESYEQYF
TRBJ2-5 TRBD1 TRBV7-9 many TGTGCCAGCAGGTCGACAGGGGGCGAAGAGACCCAGTACTTC CASRSTGGEETQYF
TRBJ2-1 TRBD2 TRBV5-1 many TGCGCCAGCAGCTTGGGACTAGCGGGGTCCTACAATGAGCAGTTCTTC CASSLGLAGSYNEQFF
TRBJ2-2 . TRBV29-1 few TGCAGCGTACTGACAGGCCCGAACACCGGGGAGCTGTTTTTT CSVLTGPNTGELFF
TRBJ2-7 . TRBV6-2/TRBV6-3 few TGTGCCAGCAGTTACTTTGTACCCCGACAGCACTTTTCCTACGAGCAGTACTTC CASSYFVPRQHFSYEQYF
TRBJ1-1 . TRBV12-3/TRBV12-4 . TGTGCCAGCAGTTTTCACAGAAAGAACACTGAAGCTTTCTTT CASSFHRKNTEAFF
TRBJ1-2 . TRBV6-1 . TGTGCCAGCACCGGGGAGCACTATGGCTACACCTTC CASTGEHYGYTF
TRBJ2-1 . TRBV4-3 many TGCGCCAGCAGCCAAGGGACGGTACGCCGCTCCTACAATGAGCAGTTCTTC CASSQGTVRRSYNEQFF
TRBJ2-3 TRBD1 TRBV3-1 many TGTGCCAGCAGCCGGGGGACAGAGCAGTATTTT CASSRGTEQYF
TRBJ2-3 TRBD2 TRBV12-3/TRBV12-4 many TGTGCCAGCAGTGCTAGCGGGGGGCAGGATACGCAGTATTTT CASSASGGQDTQYF
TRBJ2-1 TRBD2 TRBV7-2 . TGTGCCAGCAGCTTAAGCACCGGGGGGGAAACTGAGCAGTTCTTC CASSLSTGGETEQFF
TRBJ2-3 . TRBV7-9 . TGTGCCAGCAGCTCCTGGCGGGGAGGCGATACGCAGTATTTT CASSSWRGGDTQYF
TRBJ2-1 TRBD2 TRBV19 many TGTGCCAGTAGTCCTTCTAGCGGCTCCTACAATGAGCAGTTCTTC CASSPSSGSYNEQFF
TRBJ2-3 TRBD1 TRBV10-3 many TGTGCCATCAGTGAGACCACCTTGGGACAGGGGAGCACAGATACGCAGTATTTT CAISETTLGQGSTDTQYF
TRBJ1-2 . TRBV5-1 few TGCGCCAGCAGCTTGAAGGCTACTAACTATGGCTACACCTTC CASSLKATNYGYTF
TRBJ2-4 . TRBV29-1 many TGCAGCGTTTCAGGAGTAGCCAAAAACATTCAGTACTTC CSVSGVAKNIQYF
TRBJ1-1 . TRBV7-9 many TGTGCCAGCACCCCCGCGGGCTACACTGAAGCTTTCTTT CASTPAGYTEAFF
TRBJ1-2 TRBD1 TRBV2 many TGTGCCAGCAGTGCAGTGGACAGGGGCAGCTATGGCTACACCTTC CASSAVDRGSYGYTF
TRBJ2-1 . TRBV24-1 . TGTGCCACCAGTGATTTAGGGTCCAGCTCCTACAATGAGCAGTTCTTC CATSDLGSSSYNEQFF
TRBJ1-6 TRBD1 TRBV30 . TGTGCCTGGAGTGCCGGGACAGGGGGTTCACCCCTCCACTTT CAWSAGTGGSPLHF
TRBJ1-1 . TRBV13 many TGTGCCAGCAGTCGTGATTGGGGTATGAACACTGAAGCTTTCTTT CASSRDWGMNTEAFF